Listed below are T cell receptor beta chains from one sample, sequenced in a study of CD8+ T cells in alopecia areata. Sequencing used immunoSEQ multiplex PCR; TCRdb keeps in-frame clones, though not all of them. Of more than 110,000 clones listed, roughly three fifths are singletons. The sample here was CD4+ T cells sorted from blood, taken at week 0. Every receptor here comes from a human donor with alopecia areata. CDR3s include the opening cysteine and the closing phenylalanine or tryptophan. A D gene is named only where the DNA matches it firmly. Clone sizes are given selectively: once, few, many, or a class where the clone is expanded.

NA | TRBJ1-5 | TRBD1 | TRBV10-3 | TGTGCCATCAGTGGGGACAGCACAAATCAGCCCCAGCATTTT | CAISGDSTNQPQHF
NA | TRBJ2-3 | NA | TRBV6-5 | TGTGCCAGCAGTCCACCAAGCGAGACCCAGTATTTT | CASSPPSETQYF
NA | TRBJ2-3 | NA | TRBV11-2 | TGTGCCAGCAGCTCGATGGATACGCAGTATTTT | CASSSMDTQYF
NA | TRBJ2-3 | TRBD1 | TRBV29-1 | TGCAGCGTTGAAAAAGGGACAGGGGCAGATACGCAGTATTTT | CSVEKGTGADTQYF
few | TRBJ2-7 | NA | TRBV5-1 | TGCGCCAGCAGCTTAGGCTTAGGGGTCGGCTACGAGCAGTACTTC | CASSLGLGVGYEQYF
NA | TRBJ1-5 | NA | TRBV19 | TGTGCCAGTAGTTTCTACTCCTCGGAGCCCCAGCATTTT | CASSFYSSEPQHF
NA | TRBJ2-1 | NA | TRBV19 | TGTGCCAGTACCACCCGGGACTCCAATCTGTTCTTC | CASTTRDSNLFF
few | TRBJ2-1 | TRBD2 | TRBV19 | TGTGCCAGTAGTCGATTCTCGCTAGCGGGGGGCAATGAGCAGTTCTTC | CASSRFSLAGGNEQFF
NA | TRBJ2-5 | NA | TRBV4-3 | TGCGCCAGCAGCCAAGATAACGGGGAAAGGGAGACCCAGTACTTC | CASSQDNGERETQYF
once | TRBJ1-5 | TRBD1 | TRBV6-5 | TGTGCCAGCAGTACGGACAGGGATCAGCCCCAGCATTTT | CASSTDRDQPQHF
NA | TRBJ2-5 | NA | TRBV4-1 | TGCGCCAGCAGCCAAGATTCAGAAGAGACCCAGTACTTC | CASSQDSEETQYF
NA | TRBJ2-7 | NA | TRBV27 | TGTGCCAGCAGTTTTCATGGGGCCCAAGAGCAGTACTTC | CASSFHGAQEQYF
few | TRBJ2-7 | TRBD2 | TRBV7-2 | TGTGCCAGCAGCCTCTCAAGCGGGGGGGTACTGGAGCAGTACTTC | CASSLSSGGVLEQYF
NA | TRBJ1-1 | NA | TRBV7-2 | TGTGCCAGCAGCTTAGGACCCCAGAACACTGAAGCTTTCTTT | CASSLGPQNTEAFF
NA | TRBJ2-2 | TRBD1 | TRBV2 | TGTGCCAGCACTCGGGACAGGGGATCCGGGGAGCTGTTTTTT | CASTRDRGSGELFF
NA | TRBJ2-6 | TRBD1 | TRBV10-3 | TGTGCCATCAGTCCCGACAGGGGGCATAGGGCTGGGGCCAACGTCCTGACTTTC | CAISPDRGHRAGANVLTF
few | TRBJ1-6 | NA | TRBV15 | TGTGCCACCAGCAGAGATTACGGCTCTGCCAGGTCACCCCTCCACTTT | CATSRDYGSARSPLHF
NA | TRBJ2-7 | NA | TRBV9 | TGTGCCAGCAGCGTAGCTACCTTGGGGCCTCGGTACTTC | CASSVATLGPRYF
NA | TRBJ2-3 | NA | TRBV27 | TGTGCCAGCACCCCTAGGGCCACAGATACGCAGTATTTT | CASTPRATDTQYF
few | TRBJ2-7 | TRBD1 | TRBV6-5 | TGTGCCAGCAGTTCCGGACAGGGAAACTATTACGAGCAGTACTTC | CASSSGQGNYYEQYF
NA | TRBJ2-7 | NA | TRBV7-2 | TGTGCCAGCAGCTCCTTCAAGGACCCCCCGGCCGAGCAGTACTTC | CASSSFKDPPAEQYF
NA | TRBJ2-7 | TRBD2 | TRBV6-5 | TGTGCCAGCAGGCCTAGCGGGGGGGCCTACAACGAGCAGTACTTC | CASRPSGGAYNEQYF
few | TRBJ1-2 | NA | TRBV19 | TGTGCCAGTACCGGGGGCGGTCGCGGCTATGGCTACACCTTC | CASTGGGRGYGYTF
few | TRBJ2-5 | NA | TRBV21-1 | TGTGCCAGCAGCACCTGGGACACCTCCGTACAAGAGACCCAGTACTTC | CASSTWDTSVQETQYF
once | TRBJ2-5 | NA | TRBV2 | TGTGCCAGCAGTGTGGACAGACAAGAGACCCAGTACTTC | CASSVDRQETQYF
NA | TRBJ1-2 | NA | TRBV29-1 | TGCAGCGTTGAAGATCGGGGAGGAATGCGCGGCTACACCTTC | CSVEDRGGMRGYTF
few | TRBJ2-3 | TRBD1 | TRBV29-1 | TGCAGCGTCGTTACAGGGGGCGCGAGCACAGATACGCAGTATTTT | CSVVTGGASTDTQYF
once | TRBJ1-5 | TRBD1 | TRBV5-6 | TGTGCCAGCAGCTTTGGACAGGCGGGTCAGCCCCAGCATTTT | CASSFGQAGQPQHF
once | TRBJ1-1 | NA | TRBV7-9 | TGTGCCAGCAGCTTAGCCCAAGGCAGTATGAACACTGAAGCTTTCTTT | CASSLAQGSMNTEAFF
NA | TRBJ1-2 | NA | TRBV29-1 | TGCAGCGTCCGGGTTCTGAGATTAAACTATGGCTACACCTTC | CSVRVLRLNYGYTF
NA | TRBJ1-4 | NA | TRBV7-2 | TGTGCCAGCAGCTTAAGGCAGGATGCAACTAATGAAAAACTGTTTTTT | CASSLRQDATNEKLFF
NA | TRBJ2-3 | NA | TRBV15 | TGTGCCACCAGCAGAGACCGGCTAAGCACAGATACGCAGTATTTT | CATSRDRLSTDTQYF
once | TRBJ1-5 | NA | TRBV27 | TGTGCCAGCAGCCTAAGGACACGACCCCAGCATTTT | CASSLRTRPQHF
NA | TRBJ2-3 | TRBD2 | TRBV4-3 | TGCGCCAGCAGCCGGACTAGCGGGGGGGACAGCACAGATACGCAGTATTTT | CASSRTSGGDSTDTQYF
NA | TRBJ2-7 | TRBD2 | TRBV6-5 | TGTGCCAGCAGTTACCAGCTGGCTAGCGGGGCCTACGAGCAGTACTTC | CASSYQLASGAYEQYF
NA | TRBJ1-2 | NA | TRBV5-6 | TGTGCCAGCAGCTTGTCATTGAGTGGGTATGGCTACACCTTC | CASSLSLSGYGYTF
NA | TRBJ2-5 | NA | TRBV7-6 | TGTGCCAGCAGCCTGGGGACACTGTACCAAGAGACCCAGTACTTC | CASSLGTLYQETQYF
NA | TRBJ1-5 | NA | TRBV10-3 | TGTGCCATCAGTGAAGGGGAGGGTCGACAGCCCCAGCATTTT | CAISEGEGRQPQHF
NA | TRBJ2-7 | TRBD2 | TRBV7-2 | TGTGCCAGCAGCTTCGGACTAGCGGGGGGCCAGCAGTACTTC | CASSFGLAGGQQYF
few | TRBJ2-7 | NA | TRBV7-2 | TGTGCCAGCAGCAACAGCGACAGGCGCAGCTCCTACGAGCAGTACTTC | CASSNSDRRSSYEQYF
NA | TRBJ1-4 | NA | TRBV2 | TGTGCCAGCCGGGTCAACCGTAATGAAAAACTGTTTTTT | CASRVNRNEKLFF
NA | TRBJ1-2 | TRBD1 | TRBV11-3 | TGTGCCAGCAGCCTGACAGGGGTTTCTAACTATGGCTACACCTTC | CASSLTGVSNYGYTF
NA | TRBJ2-7 | NA | TRBV6-5 | TGTGCCAGCCCGCCCAGCTCCTACGAGCAGTACTTC | CASPPSSYEQYF
NA | TRBJ1-2 | NA | TRBV5-7 | TGTGCCAGCAGCATAGGGACCCTCCGCGTCTACACCTTC | CASSIGTLRVYTF
NA | TRBJ1-2 | NA | TRBV5-1 | TGCGCCAGCAGGGACACACATGGCTACACCTTC | CASRDTHGYTF
NA | TRBJ1-1 | TRBD1 | TRBV7-2 | TGTGCCAGCAGCCCGGGGACAGCGAGCCGCCTTGAAGCTTTCTTT | CASSPGTASRLEAFF
NA | TRBJ1-1 | NA | TRBV19 | TGTGCCAGTAGTGGCCGGGAACCCATCGAAGCTTTCTTT | CASSGREPIEAFF
few | TRBJ2-7 | NA | TRBV4-3 | TGCGCCAGCAGCGTACGACACTGGGACGAGCAGTACTTC | CASSVRHWDEQYF
NA | TRBJ1-1 | NA | TRBV19 | TGTGCCAGTAGTATAGCCGACGGGGCTTTCTTT | CASSIADGAFF
NA | TRBJ1-2 | NA | TRBV2 | TGTGCCAGCAGTGAATTGGGGGCGCCCGGCTACACCTTC | CASSELGAPGYTF
once | TRBJ1-1 | NA | TRBV30 | TGTGCCTGGAGTAGACAAGACTTCACTGAAGCTTTCTTT | CAWSRQDFTEAFF
NA | TRBJ1-4 | NA | TRBV10-3 | TGTGCCATCAGTGAAGTACAGGGAGACGAAAAACTGTTTTTT | CAISEVQGDEKLFF
NA | TRBJ1-3 | TRBD1 | TRBV4-3 | TGCGCCAGCAGCCAAGACAGGGGGCAAAGCACCATATATTTT | CASSQDRGQSTIYF
NA | TRBJ2-2 | TRBD1 | TRBV6-5 | TGTGCCAGCAGGCCGGGACAGGGGGCCGTCGGGGAGCTGTTTTTT | CASRPGQGAVGELFF
NA | TRBJ2-7 | NA | TRBV20-1 | TGCAGTGTGCCCGCCTACGAGCAGTACTTC | CSVPAYEQYF